The 21 T cell receptor beta chains listed next were all sequenced from one sample in a study of control samples from healthy donors and cancer patients. The repertoire was sequenced with immunoSEQ multiplex PCR; TCRdb's copy has only in-frame clones and lacks some. The data show 50,000 or so clones, with approximately 93% seen just once and 20% to 30% held by the top ten. The material sequenced was PBMCs. Every receptor here comes from a woman in her fifties or sixties with head and neck cancer.

This clone was found once. The gene calls are TRBV2 and TRBJ1-2; possible D gene TRBD1, 6 bases. The CDR3 sequence is 14 residues long. V lost 6 bases to trimming and J lost 1 base, with 12 bases between them. The germline CDR1 and CDR2 sequences are SNHLY and FYNNEI. The CDR3 is CASSIVQGNYGYTF. CDR3 sequence (DNA): TGTGCCAGCAGCATAGTACAGGGTAACTATGGCTACACCTTC.

This rearrangement joins TRBV12-5 to TRBJ2-7; tentatively, D is TRBD2 (5 bases). Germline V gives CDR1 LGHNT, CDR2 FRNRAP. This CDR3 is built from 12 residues. Trimming removed 6 bases from V and 3 bases from J, with 9 bases in between. The CDR3 coding sequence is TGTGCTAGTGGCCCCGGGATCTACGAGCAGTACTTC. This encodes CASGPGIYEQYF.

The chain links TRBV6-5 to TRBJ1-2; 7 nucleotides align to TRBD1. Per germline, CDR1 MNHEY and CDR2 SVGAGI. The CDR3 contains 14 residues. Trimming removed 6 bases from V and 8 bases from J; junction bases left unmatched: 12. The CDR3 nucleotides read TGTGCCAGCAGACCGAGACAGGGAGGGAAGGGCTACACCTTC. It translates to CASRPRQGGKGYTF.

V gene TRBV9 combines with J gene TRBJ1-2, with D uncertain. The CDR3 extends over 16 amino acids. With 0 bases removed from V and 3 bases from J, the gap between germline ends came to 15 bases. CDR1 and CDR2 (germline): SGDLS, YYNGEE. The CDR3 bases are TGTGCCAGCAGCGTAGACCCCCAAGCGGTTGACTATGGCTACACCTTC. This translates into CASSVDPQAVDYGYTF.

In DNA, the CDR3 is TGCGCCAGCAGCTTGGCCCTAGACAGGGGCTCGGACGAGCAGTACTTC. Protein sequence: CASSLALDRGSDEQYF. The chain combines TRBV5-1 with TRBJ2-7; 8 nucleotides align to TRBD1. CDR3 size: 16 residues. Germline V gene sequence: CDR1 SGHRS, CDR2 YFSETQ. Trimming at V came to 0 bases and at J to 5 bases, leaving 10 bases not matched to a gene.

This clone occurred a few times. This sequence joins TRBV3-1 (or the pseudogene TRBV3-2) and TRBJ1-5; D is uncertain. Deletions cut 4 bases from V and 3 bases from J, with 10 bases between. Germline V CDR1 and CDR2: LGHDT, YNNKEL (reference sequence). The CDR3 sequence is 14 residues long. DNA of the CDR3: TGTGCCAGCAGCCTTTTGGGCCCCAATCAGCCCCAGCATTTT. Its protein product is CASSLLGPNQPQHF.

The V and J genes are TRBV7-2 and TRBJ2-1; perhaps TRBD1 as D (5 bases). CDR3 size: 14 residues. Germline loops: CDR1 SGHTA, CDR2 FQGNSA. Trimming took 5 bases from V and 7 from J, leaving 15 bases between them. The CDR3, as DNA: TGTGCCAGCAGCCCCTGGGGCGCGGTGAATGAGCAGTTCTTC. Amino acids: CASSPWGAVNEQFF.

This chain connects TRBV6-6 to TRBJ2-7, with 12 nucleotides matching TRBD2. CDR1 and CDR2 from the germline V gene are MNHNY and SVGAGI (reference sequence). V lost 6 bases to trimming and J lost 6 bases; unmatched junction nucleotides: 6. This CDR3 is built from 14 residues. CDR3 protein: CASRASGGASEQYF. Here the CDR3 DNA reads TGTGCCAGCAGAGCTAGCGGGGGGGCGAGCGAGCAGTACTTC.

The gene calls are TRBV4-1 and TRBJ1-1; tentative D call: TRBD1 (6 bases). The CDR3 sequence is 15 residues long. The germline CDR1 and CDR2 sequences are MGHRA and YSYEKL. The ends were cut back, 3 bases at V and 3 bases at J, with 14 bases in the middle. The CDR3 DNA follows: TGCGCCAGCAGCCAGGGGACCGGGGGCTACACTGAAGCTTTCTTT. It yields the protein CASSQGTGGYTEAFF.

The rearrangement joins TRBV18 to TRBJ2-4; weak D call: TRBD1 (5 bases). Germline lookup yields CDR1 KGHSH and CDR2 LQKENI. The CDR3 sequence is 14 residues long. The V and J ends lost 4 bases and 1 base respectively, with 8 bases between them. CDR3 residues: CASSQTGAKNIQYF. CDR3 in DNA: TGTGCCAGCTCACAAACAGGCGCCAAAAACATTCAGTACTTC.

This chain joins TRBV6-1 and TRBJ1-6; the D is unclear. Germline CDR1 is MNHNS and CDR2 is SASEGT. Trimming shortened V by 1 base and J by 5 bases, and 9 bases separated the two germline ends. This CDR3 region has 15 residues. CDR3 nucleotide sequence: TGTGCCAGCAGTGAAGGTGGAATGAATAATTCACCCCTCCACTTT. It yields the protein CASSEGGMNNSPLHF.

The table lists this clone with a count of one. The rearrangement uses TRBV7-2 and TRBJ2-5; 7 bases map to TRBD2. V gave up 6 bases and J gave up 4 bases; unmatched junction bases: 8. Germline assignment: CDR1 SGHTA and CDR2 FQGNSA. The CDR3 has 14 residues. In DNA, the CDR3 is TGTGCCAGCAGGCGGCCGGGGGGTGTAGAGACCCAGTACTTC. This sequence encodes CASRRPGGVETQYF.

The genes are TRBV4-1 and TRBJ2-5, with D maybe TRBD2 (6 bases). Per the germline V gene, CDR1 is MGHRA and CDR2 is YSYEKL. The CDR3 spans 13 residues. V gave up 8 bases and J gave up 4 bases, with 14 bases separating them. The CDR3 region is CASGGLTGETQYF. In DNA form, the CDR3 reads TGCGCCAGCGGGGGGTTGACGGGAGAGACCCAGTACTTC.

The chain recombines TRBV13 with TRBJ1-3; D is uncertain. The germline V gene encodes CDR1 PRHDT and CDR2 FYEKMQ (reference sequence). The V end lost 6 bases, the J end lost 2 bases, and 2 bases lay between the germline ends. The CDR3 consists of 11 residues. CDR3 DNA: TGTGCCAGCAGTCCTGGAAACACCATATATTTT. Protein product: CASSPGNTIYF.

The CDR3 nucleotides are TGTGCCAGCAGGGCTACGGGACAGGGGAAAGAGACCCAGTACTTC. Translating gives CASRATGQGKETQYF. The gene calls are TRBV2 and TRBJ2-5, with 10 positions matching TRBD1. Germline CDR1 and CDR2: SNHLY and FYNNEI. There are 15 residues in the CDR3. V shed 6 bases, J shed 3 bases, and the junction held 7 bases outside the gene matches. The full variable domain, with the rest looked up from reference TRBV2 and TRBJ2-5, is EPEVTQTPSHQVTQMGQEVILRCVPISNHLYFYWYRQILGQKVEFLVSFYNNEISEKSEIFDDQFSVERPDGSNFTLKIRSTKLEDSAMYFCASRATGQGKETQYFGPGTRLLVL.

The rearrangement joins TRBV2 to TRBJ1-2, with 8 nucleotides matching TRBD1. The V and J ends lost 5 bases and 0 bases, in that order; junction bases with no gene match: 2. The CDR3 extends over 14 amino acids. Germline assignment: CDR1 SNHLY and CDR2 FYNNEI. CDR3 nucleotide sequence: TGTGCCAGCAGTCTGACAGGGGCTAACTATGGCTACACCTTC. Encoded protein: CASSLTGANYGYTF.

This sequence joins TRBV28 and TRBJ1-2; D is possibly TRBD1 (6 bases). Per the germline V gene, CDR1 is MDHEN and CDR2 is SYDVKM. The ends were cut back, 2 bases at V and 4 bases at J, with 11 bases in the middle. This CDR3 has 14 residues. This CDR3 is CASSLQQGGYGYTF. In DNA form, the CDR3 reads TGTGCCAGCAGTTTACAACAGGGCGGCTATGGCTACACCTTC.

The gene calls are TRBV7-8 and TRBJ2-1, with no clear D. Germline V gene data show CDR1 as SGHVS and CDR2 as FQNEAQ. The CDR3 covers 14 residues. Trimming shortened V by 1 base and J by 2 bases, and 6 bases separated the two germline ends. The CDR3 DNA follows: TGTGCCAGCAGCTTAGTAGTTACCTACAATGAGCAGTTCTTC. Encoded protein: CASSLVVTYNEQFF.

This rearrangement joins TRBV29-1 to TRBJ2-1; perhaps D is TRBD1 or TRBD2 (6 bases each). The germline V gene encodes CDR1 SQVTM and CDR2 ANQGSEA. The length of the CDR3 is 13 residues. Trimming pared 4 bases from V and 5 bases from J, leaving 12 bases between. The CDR3 here is CSVAGGGHNEQFF. Here the CDR3 DNA reads TGCAGCGTTGCCGGGGGCGGCCACAATGAGCAGTTCTTC.

V and J are TRBV27 and TRBJ2-5, with D possibly being TRBD1 (6 bases). Germline loops: CDR1 MNHEY, CDR2 SMNVEV (reference sequence). V dropped 4 bases and J dropped 2 bases, with 11 bases sitting between them. CDR3 length: 14 amino acids. Here the CDR3 reads CASSSGQKQETQYF. CDR3 bases: TGTGCCAGCAGTTCCGGACAGAAACAAGAGACCCAGTACTTC.

V and J are TRBV4-1 and TRBJ1-1; D is possibly TRBD1 (6 bases). Per germline, CDR1 MGHRA and CDR2 YSYEKL. This CDR3 is built from 13 residues. V lost 1 base, J lost 8 bases, and 11 bases lay in between. The CDR3 bases are TGCGCCAGCAGCCAAGCCCAGGGGATAGAAGCTTTCTTT. Its protein is CASSQAQGIEAFF.